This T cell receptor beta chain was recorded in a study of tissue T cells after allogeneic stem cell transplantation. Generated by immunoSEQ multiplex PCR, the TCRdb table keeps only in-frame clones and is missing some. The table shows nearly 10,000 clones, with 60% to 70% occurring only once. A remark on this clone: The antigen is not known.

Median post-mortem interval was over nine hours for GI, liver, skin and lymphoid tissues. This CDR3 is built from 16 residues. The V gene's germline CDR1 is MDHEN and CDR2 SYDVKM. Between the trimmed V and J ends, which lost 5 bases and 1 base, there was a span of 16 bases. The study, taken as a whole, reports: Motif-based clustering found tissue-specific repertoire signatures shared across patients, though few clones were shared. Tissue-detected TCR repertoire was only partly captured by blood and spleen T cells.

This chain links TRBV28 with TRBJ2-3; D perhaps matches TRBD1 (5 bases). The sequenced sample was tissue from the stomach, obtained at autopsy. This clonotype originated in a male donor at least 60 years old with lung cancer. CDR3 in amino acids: CASSLPGGRGTDTQYF. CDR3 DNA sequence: TGTGCCAGCAGTCTACCCGGTGGCAGGGGCACAGATACGCAGTATTTT.